Listed below are T cell receptor beta chains from one sample, sequenced in a study of technical replicates of blood from a handful of donors. The repertoire was sequenced with immunoSEQ multiplex PCR; TCRdb's copy has only in-frame clones and lacks some. The sample contains tens of thousands of clones, more than 80% of which appear only once. Sequenced sample: PBMCs. The receptors were gathered from a human donor in good health. Some clones in this sample may be carry-over from other donors' samples. Each CDR3 is given with its conserved first and last residue. D genes are given only for firm matches. Not all rows give a size; the values are once, few, many and, for expanded clones, a class.

TRBV6-4	-	TRBJ2-3	-	CASSVADTDTQYF	TGTGCCAGCAGTGTGGCAGACACAGATACGCAGTATTTT
TRBV13	TRBD2	TRBJ2-2	-	CASSSEGTSGGELFF	TGTGCCAGCAGCTCTGAGGGGACTAGTGGCGGGGAGCTGTTTTTT
TRBV5-6	-	TRBJ2-4	-	CASSLRLTNIQYF	TGTGCCAGCAGCTTGCGACTGACAAACATTCAGTACTTC
TRBV5-1	-	TRBJ2-3	-	CASSLVGQSTDTQYF	TGCGCCAGCAGCTTGGTGGGCCAAAGCACAGATACGCAGTATTTT
TRBV30	-	TRBJ1-2	-	CAWSWGEGIYGYTF	TGTGCCTGGAGTTGGGGGGAAGGGATCTATGGCTACACCTTC
TRBV15	TRBD1	TRBJ1-2	-	CATSRGQGEGYTF	TGTGCCACCAGCAGAGGGCAGGGGGAAGGCTACACCTTC
TRBV4-2	-	TRBJ1-2	-	CASSQGTENYGYTF	TGTGCCAGCAGCCAAGGGACAGAGAACTATGGCTACACCTTC
TRBV19	-	TRBJ1-1	-	CASSPSRLNTEAFF	TGTGCCAGTAGTCCAAGCCGGTTGAACACTGAAGCTTTCTTT
TRBV9	-	TRBJ2-4	-	CASSGGVAGRIQYF	TGTGCCAGCAGTGGAGGCGTCGCGGGTAGAATTCAGTACTTC
TRBV9	-	TRBJ2-1	-	CASAEGRGTYNEQFF	TGTGCCAGCGCGGAGGGCCGCGGGACCTACAATGAGCAGTTCTTC
TRBV6-5	-	TRBJ1-1	-	CASSKRTPERGAFF	TGTGCCAGCAGCAAAAGGACCCCCGAGCGGGGTGCTTTCTTT
TRBV9	TRBD2	TRBJ2-7	-	CASSAQGLAAQEQYF	TGTGCCAGCAGCGCCCAGGGACTAGCGGCCCAAGAGCAGTACTTC
TRBV9	TRBD1	TRBJ1-2	-	CASSVLQGAGYTF	TGTGCCAGCAGCGTACTACAGGGGGCTGGCTACACCTTC
TRBV7-2	TRBD1	TRBJ2-7	-	CASSSGQGSYEQYF	TGTGCCAGCAGCTCGGGACAGGGGTCCTACGAGCAGTACTTC
TRBV2	-	TRBJ1-6	-	CASSERDAQISPLHF	TGTGCCAGCAGCGAGCGGGACGCCCAAATTTCACCCCTCCACTTT
TRBV7-2	-	TRBJ1-5	-	CASSLQFNQPQHF	TGTGCCAGCAGCTTACAGTTCAATCAGCCCCAGCATTTT
TRBV4-3	TRBD1	TRBJ2-7	-	CASSQSRDRVYEQYF	TGCGCCAGCAGCCAAAGCCGGGACAGGGTGTACGAGCAGTACTTC
TRBV9	TRBD1	TRBJ1-1	-	CASSVASGQGTEAFF	TGTGCCAGCAGCGTAGCTTCAGGACAGGGGACTGAAGCTTTCTTT
TRBV11-3	TRBD2	TRBJ2-7	-	CASSPGTSGGSYEQYF	TGTGCCAGCAGCCCTGGGACTAGCGGAGGCTCCTACGAGCAGTACTTC
TRBV19	-	TRBJ2-2	-	CASDRGLGGELFF	TGTGCCAGCGATCGGGGATTGGGCGGGGAGCTGTTTTTT
TRBV7-2	-	TRBJ2-2	-	CASSFRYTGELFF	TGTGCCAGCAGCTTTCGGTACACCGGGGAGCTGTTTTTT
TRBV5-1	TRBD1	TRBJ1-1	-	CASSGGQGKGEAFF	TGCGCCAGCAGCGGGGGACAGGGGAAAGGTGAAGCTTTCTTT
TRBV5-6	TRBD1	TRBJ2-7	-	CASSLEGTGGYEQYF	TGTGCCAGCAGCTTGGAAGGGACAGGGGGTTACGAGCAGTACTTC
TRBV6-5	-	TRBJ1-1	-	CASSKELPNTEAFF	TGTGCCAGCAGTAAAGAACTCCCTAACACTGAAGCTTTCTTT
TRBV6-5	-	TRBJ1-2	-	CASSYRGANYGYTF	TGTGCCAGCAGTTACAGGGGTGCTAACTATGGCTACACCTTC
TRBV15	TRBD1	TRBJ1-4	-	CATSRDQGANEKLFF	TGTGCCACCAGCAGAGACCAGGGGGCTAATGAAAAACTGTTTTTT
TRBV9	-	TRBJ1-4	-	CASSWSGRAFQGEKLFF	TGTGCCAGCAGTTGGTCGGGCAGGGCCTTTCAAGGAGAAAAACTGTTTTTT
TRBV5-1	TRBD1	TRBJ1-2	once	CASSPTAGGNYGYTF	TGCGCCAGCAGCCCCACGGCAGGGGGAAACTATGGCTACACCTTC
TRBV5-1	TRBD1	TRBJ2-7	-	CASSRGGQGASGPIYEQYF	TGCGCCAGCAGCCGGGGGGGACAGGGGGCGAGCGGGCCAATCTACGAGCAGTACTTC
TRBV29-1	TRBD1	TRBJ1-2	-	CSVTGTDGYTF	TGCAGCGTTACCGGGACAGATGGCTACACCTTC
TRBV6-6	-	TRBJ2-2	-	CASRQELNTGELFF	TGTGCCAGCAGGCAAGAGTTGAACACCGGGGAGCTGTTTTTT
TRBV4-3	TRBD1	TRBJ2-7	-	CASSPDRAGGYEQYF	TGCGCCAGCAGCCCGGACAGGGCTGGGGGATACGAGCAGTACTTC
TRBV30	-	TRBJ1-2	-	CAWDMARYGYTF	TGTGCCTGGGACATGGCACGATATGGCTACACCTTC
TRBV6-6	TRBD2	TRBJ2-7	-	CASTREGGYEQYF	TGTGCCAGCACCCGGGAGGGGGGGTACGAGCAGTACTTC
TRBV7-2	TRBD2	TRBJ2-7	-	CASSPHSGVTFEQYF	TGTGCCAGCAGCCCCCACAGCGGGGTCACGTTCGAGCAGTACTTC
TRBV4-1	TRBD1	TRBJ1-1	-	CASSQDLGTGWKAFF	TGCGCCAGCAGCCAAGATTTGGGGACAGGTTGGAAAGCTTTCTTT
TRBV4-1	TRBD1	TRBJ2-5	-	CASSPRDSQETQYF	TGCGCCAGCAGCCCCAGGGACAGCCAAGAGACCCAGTACTTC